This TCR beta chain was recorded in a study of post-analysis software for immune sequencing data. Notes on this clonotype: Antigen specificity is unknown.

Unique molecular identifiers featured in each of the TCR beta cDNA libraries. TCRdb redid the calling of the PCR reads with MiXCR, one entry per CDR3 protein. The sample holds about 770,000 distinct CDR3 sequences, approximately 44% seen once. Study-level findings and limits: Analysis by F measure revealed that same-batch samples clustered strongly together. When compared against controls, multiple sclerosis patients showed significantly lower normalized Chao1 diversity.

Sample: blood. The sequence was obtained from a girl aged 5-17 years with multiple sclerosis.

The CDR3 DNA follows: TGTGCCTGGCGAGACAGGGGGCACGGCAATCAGCCCCAGCATTTT. This gives the protein CAWRDRGHGNQPQHF. The chain employs TRBV30 and TRBJ1-5, with 10 bases lining up with TRBD1. J was trimmed by 2 bases and V by 5 bases; bases with no gene match: 6. CDR3 length: 15 residues. Germline V gene sequence: CDR1 GTSNPN, CDR2 SVGIG (reference sequence).